The present TCR beta chain was sequenced within a study of tumor-infiltrating lymphocytes in primary liver carcinoma (dated by TCRdb to 2016 to 2017). Study-wide context: Surgical resection was performed in China between 2015 and 2016 on about five patients with histopathologically diagnosed primary liver carcinoma. Of the five patients (three men and two women, aged 30 to 69 years), four had hepatocellular carcinoma and one had combined HCC and intrahepatic cholangiocarcinoma. The tumors of the five patients were staged as T1-T3 N0M0, with maximum diameters ranging from roughly 4.2 to 10 cm. Roughly 3.65 to 7.5 million productive TCRbeta reads were obtained per sample, and no significant difference in read depth was found between tissue types. TCRbeta repertoire sequencing, expression microarrays and whole-exome sequencing were combined in the study across five regions of each liver tumor, with adjacent normal tissue and blood also included. A total of approximately 35 specimens from 5 patients underwent TCRbeta repertoire sequencing, comprising around 25 tumor regions, 5 adjacent noncancerous liver tissues and 5 peripheral blood samples. Repertoires from technical replicates were highly reproducible, with mean shared-clone rates around 0.87 and correlation coefficients above 0.95. What the work shows at the level of the full study, not this receptor alone: With just a handful of patients in the study, the authors point out that the findings should be validated in a larger study. Comparison of CD4+ and CD8+ T cell repertoires was precluded by the use of bulk unsorted samples. Pairs of tumor regions showed greater repertoire overlap (mean 36%) than tumor-adjacent pairs (roughly 17%) or tumor-blood pairs (approximately 15%), which is consistent with antigen-driven expansion. Because only the TCR beta chain was sequenced and unpaired alpha chains were not captured, true repertoire diversity is likely underestimated. A significantly larger repertoire fraction was made up by the top 250 clones in tumors than in blood (p = 0.039).

TRIzol reagent was used to extract blood RNA from unsorted whole blood, while the DNeasy Blood & Tissue kit provided the germline DNA. At the time of sampling, the patients had chronic HBV infection and had not received any treatment. Before surgery, around 4.2 milliliters of peripheral blood were collected into K2EDTA tubes. The CDR3 runs 13 amino acids, cysteine and phenylalanine included. CDR3 DNA only is kept here, 39 bases in frame from base 1. For CDR1 and CDR2, the germline V gene lists SQVTM and ANQGSEA. As to this clonotype: Its cognate antigen has yet to be identified. It may be a read error: a sequence one base away is much more abundant.

A constant-region primer and ProtoScript II reverse transcriptase were used to reverse-transcribe TCRbeta-specific cDNA from roughly 0.55 ug total RNA. Construction of the TCRbeta libraries relied on three nested rounds of multiplex PCR, following a slightly modified ARM-PCR procedure. The first two PCR rounds used multiplex TRBV1-TRBV30 forward primers with a Cbeta reverse primer, each for 10 to 11 cycles. Sample barcodes and Illumina adapters were attached in a final 25-cycle PCR using Deep VentR polymerase. Amplicons of 200-500 bp were gel-purified with a QIAquick gel extraction kit before sequencing. The TCRbeta amplicons were sequenced with 250-bp paired-end reads on an Illumina HiSeq 2500. Per the original workflow: Quality trimming of reads was performed with Trimmomatic v0.33, and paired reads were merged with FLASH v1.2.11 so that full CDR3 sequences could be recovered. V, D and J germline segments were assigned to the rearranged TCRbeta sequences using MiGEC v1.2.1b. VDJtools v1.0.0 computed clonotype statistics and Shannon-Wiener diversity indices. Except for diversity analysis, only each sample's 250 most abundant clonotypes were used in subsequent analyses to reduce sampling bias. TCRdb reprocessing: public reads trimmed at Q25 with fastp, clones called with MiXCR, in-frame beta chains kept. For every CDR3 protein sequence, its rows merge into one entry that carries the most common genes and DNA. The authors' filters were not applied to this entry. The table for this sample lists approximately 210,000 distinct CDR3 sequences; almost 65% of them were counted only once. The ten largest clones represent under 7.5% of the sample.

The chain uses TRBV29-1 and TRBJ2-7; a confident D gene designation cannot be given. The receptor's source is a woman aged 55-69 years with primary liver carcinoma and hepatitis B virus infection. The sequenced sample consisted of peripheral blood. The CDR3 amino acid sequence is: CNARPPSSYEQYF. DNA sequence: TGCAACGCCCGACCCCCTTCGTCCTACGAGCAGTACTTC.